The next 6 T cell receptor beta chains were all read from a single sample in a study of blood T cell repertoires in COVID-19. Generated by immunoSEQ multiplex PCR, the TCRdb table keeps only in-frame clones and is missing some. The sample contains about 36,000 clones, just over 90% of which appear only once. Input material: peripheral blood. These receptors all come from a human donor in a cohort sampled during active COVID-19.

The chain has TRBV2 and TRBJ1-1, with 7 positions matching TRBD1. The CDR3 extends over 14 amino acids. The germline V gene encodes CDR1 SNHLY and CDR2 FYNNEI. Trimming at V came to 7 bases and at J to 3 bases, leaving 8 bases not matched to a gene. In nucleotides, the CDR3 is TGTGCCAGCACCCCAGGGGGTATCGACACTGAAGCTTTCTTT. Its protein product is CASTPGGIDTEAFF.

CDR3 in DNA: TGTGCCACCAGCGGACACAGGGTTGCCGGGGAGCTGTTTTTT. Translation: CATSGHRVAGELFF. The rearrangement links TRBV15 to TRBJ2-2; D is perhaps TRBD1 (6 bases). The CDR3 loop spans 14 amino acids. Trimming took 5 bases from V and 6 from J, leaving 13 bases between them. The germline CDR1 and CDR2 sequences are LNHNV and YYDKDF (reference sequence). Filled out from reference TRBV15 and TRBJ2-2, the complete variable domain reads DAMVIQNPRYQVTQFGKPVTLSCSQTLNHNVMYWYQQKSSQAPKLLFHYYDKDFNNEADTPDNFQSRRPNTSFCFLDIRSPGLGDTAMYLCATSGHRVAGELFFGEGSRLTVL.

The count of this clone is one. The rearrangement links TRBV29-1 to TRBJ2-7, with TRBD2 matching 8 bases. This CDR3 has 13 amino acids. Trimming took 7 bases from V and 2 from J; bases not matched to a gene: 7. Germline assignment: CDR1 SQVTM and CDR2 ANQGSEA. CDR3 region: CSAGRELAYEQYF. The CDR3 DNA reads as TGCAGCGCCGGGAGGGAGTTGGCCTACGAGCAGTACTTC.

The chain carries TRBV18 and TRBJ2-2, with 7 bases lining up with TRBD2. The germline V gene encodes CDR1 KGHSH and CDR2 LQKENI. V gave up 1 base and J gave up 1 base; unmatched junction bases: 3. This CDR3 comprises 16 residues. CDR3 sequence: CASSPLGLLNTGELFF. The CDR3 bases are TGTGCCAGCTCACCACTGGGACTATTGAACACCGGGGAGCTGTTTTTT.

The chain links TRBV5-1 to TRBJ2-5, with 7 bases fitting TRBD1. Germline lookup yields CDR1 SGHRS and CDR2 YFSETQ. The junction had 3 bases not matched to a gene; V was cut back by 4 bases and J by 0 bases. CDR3 length equals 14 residues. The CDR3: CASSAGTDQETQYF. CDR3 in DNA: TGCGCCAGCAGCGCCGGGACAGACCAAGAGACCCAGTACTTC. Combining the CDR3 with reference TRBV5-1 and TRBJ2-5 gives the whole variable domain KAGVTQTPRYLIKTRGQQVTLSCSPISGHRSVSWYQQTPGQGLQFLFEYFSETQRNKGNFPGRFSGRQFSNSRSEMNVSTLELGDSALYLCASSAGTDQETQYFGPGTRLLVL.

A single count supports this clone. The chain links TRBV6-5 to TRBJ1-1; TRBD1 might be the D (6 bases). V shed 6 bases and J shed 1 base, with 15 bases lying between them. Germline V gene data show CDR1 as MNHEY and CDR2 as SVGAGI. This CDR3 has 15 residues. CDR3 bases: TGTGCCAGCAGCCTAGGACAGACAAGGAACACTGAAGCTTTCTTT. Amino acid sequence: CASSLGQTRNTEAFF.